This T cell receptor beta chain came from a study of blood T cells in healthy people across ages. A J-beta primer mix and a sample-barcoded 5' primer were used in a second PCR of roughly 6 to 11 cycles. One entry per CDR3 protein, called by TCRdb with MiXCR from the 5' RACE reads. Here the sample spans around 1,000,000 distinct CDR3 sequences, 20% to 25% being singletons. The CDR3 sequence is 16 residues long. V dropped 5 bases and J dropped 3; count of bases not matched to a gene: 9. Germline loops: CDR1 SGHAT, CDR2 FQDESV (reference sequence). This clonotype was seen more than once but under ten times. The same sample was also studied in work on T cells of mothers and their children.

The receptor was derived from a girl aged 2 to 9 in good health. The sample comprised blood. The chain joins TRBV11-1 to TRBJ2-1; 8 bases agree with TRBD1. CDR3 in amino acids: CASSPSGGAGYNEQFF. The CDR3 DNA is TGTGCCAGCAGCCCTTCAGGGGGCGCGGGCTACAATGAGCAGTTCTTC.